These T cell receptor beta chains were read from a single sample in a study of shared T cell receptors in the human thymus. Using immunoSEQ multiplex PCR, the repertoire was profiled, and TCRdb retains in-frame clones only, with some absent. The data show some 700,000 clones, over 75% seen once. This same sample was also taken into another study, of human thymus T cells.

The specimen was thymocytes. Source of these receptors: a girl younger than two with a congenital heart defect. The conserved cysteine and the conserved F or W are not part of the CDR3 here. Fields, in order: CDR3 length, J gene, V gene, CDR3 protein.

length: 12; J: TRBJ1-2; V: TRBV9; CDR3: ASSADRGENGYT
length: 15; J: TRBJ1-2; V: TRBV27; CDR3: ASSSYRDRGFNYGYT
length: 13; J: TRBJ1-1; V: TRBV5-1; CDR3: ASKWTVGGDTEAF
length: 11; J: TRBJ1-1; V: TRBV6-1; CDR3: ALEGASDTEAF
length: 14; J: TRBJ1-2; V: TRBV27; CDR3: ASSATGGRANYGYT
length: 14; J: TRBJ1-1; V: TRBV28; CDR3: ASSPTDRGRGTEAF
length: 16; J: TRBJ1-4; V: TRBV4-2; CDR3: ASSQVYRVCRWSEKLF
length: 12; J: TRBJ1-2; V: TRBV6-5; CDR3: ASSYRGRGLGYT
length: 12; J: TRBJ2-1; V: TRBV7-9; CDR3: ASTLAGGPNEQF
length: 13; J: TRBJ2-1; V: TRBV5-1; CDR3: ASSWKRGKHNEQF